The next 3 T cell receptor beta chains were all read from a single sample in a study of glioma-infiltrating T cells after dendritic cell vaccination (dated by TCRdb to the mid-2010s). The time point label corresponds to: after dendritic cell vaccination, including at tumor progression/relapse. The library was generated by the immunoSEQ multiplex PCR assay. TCRdb mirrors the immuneACCESS table, restricted to in-frame sequences. Some clones are absent from its copies; in checked studies, under half trace to an unresolved V gene, and the reason for the others is unknown. The sample table records about 50,000 clones; about 85% of these occur just once. The ten largest account for approximately 9.6% of the sample. Sequences were derived from blood, sampled after dendritic cell vaccination. Receptor source: a human donor with glioblastoma.

This chain links TRBV29-1 with TRBJ2-2, with TRBD1 matching 7 bases. The J segment lost 5 bases and the V segment lost 4 bases, leaving 4 bases of the junction unmatched. Looked up from germline, CDR1 is SQVTM and CDR2 is ANQGSEA. The CDR3 extends over 13 amino acids. CDR3 region: CSVAPQGTGELFF. In DNA form, the CDR3 reads TGCAGCGTTGCCCCACAGGGGACCGGGGAGCTGTTTTTT.

This clone has just a few counts. A far larger clone is one nucleotide away, so this likely arose from a read error. The rearrangement links TRBV5-8 to TRBJ2-2, with 10 nucleotides matching TRBD2. Germline assignment: CDR1 SGHTS and CDR2 YDEGEE. The junction had 3 bases not matched to a gene; V was cut back by 4 bases and J by 3 bases. CDR3 size: 15 residues. CDR3 DNA: TGTGCCAGCAGCCCAGCGGGGGGGCACACCGGGGAGCTGTTTTTT. Encoded protein: CASSPAGGHTGELFF.

This chain uses TRBV7-8 with TRBJ1-1; a weak D match, TRBD1 (6 bases). Germline assignment: CDR1 SGHVS and CDR2 FQNEAQ. The V gene lost 0 bases and the J gene lost 4 bases, with 12 bases spanning the gap. This CDR3 contains 15 residues. The CDR3 DNA reads as TGTGCCAGCAGCTTAGCACAGGGTAGGGTCACTGAAGCTTTCTTT. Its translation is CASSLAQGRVTEAFF.